This T cell receptor (beta chain) is drawn from a study of blood T cells in healthy people across ages. The germline gives CDR1 DFQATT, CDR2 SNEGSKA (reference sequence). Trimming shortened V by 1 base and J by 2 bases, and 12 bases separated the two germline ends. This CDR3 spans 14 amino acids. PCR was performed a second time for about 7 to 11 cycles using a sample-barcoded 5' primer and a J-beta primer mix. TCRdb analysed the 5' RACE reads with MiXCR anew, one entry per CDR3 protein. The data contain about 900,000 distinct CDR3 sequences, about 62% of them singletons. Sequencing was performed on blood. The V and J genes are TRBV20-1 and TRBJ2-7, with a weak D call TRBD2 (6 bases). This sequence was found in a man aged 25 to 40 in good health. Here the CDR3 DNA reads TGCAGTGCTAGAGGGGGACTTTCAGCCTACGAGCAGTACTTC. It yields the protein CSARGGLSAYEQYF.